One and the same sample provided the 17 T cell receptor beta chains below, sequenced in a study of T-cell reconstitution after alpha-beta-depleted transplantation in children. A TCRbeta library incorporating unique molecular identifiers was prepared. TCRdb reanalysed the PCR reads using MiXCR and keeps one entry per CDR3 protein. The sample lists about 76,000 distinct CDR3 sequences; about 14% were seen once. The material sequenced was PBMCs, mostly from graft donor cells, taken 180 days after TCRalphabeta/CD19-depleted stem cell transplant. These receptors all stem from a male patient aged 2-9 years who had a stem cell transplant for acute lymphoblastic leukemia, so the T cells may come from the graft donor.

The V gene is TRBV14, the J gene TRBJ1-6; D gene unclear. Trimming removed 1 base from V and 8 bases from J, with 9 bases in between. CDR1 is SGHDN and CDR2 is FVKESK in the germline V gene. This CDR3 is 14 amino acids long. DNA of the CDR3: TGTGCCAGCAGCCAAGTCATGCGTGATTCACCCCTCCACTTT. This translates into CASSQVMRDSPLHF.

In this sample, this clonotype turned up many times. The rearrangement links TRBV6-1 to TRBJ1-4, with D hard to call. Germline loops: CDR1 MNHNS, CDR2 SASEGT. V gave up 8 bases and J gave up 8 bases, with 21 bases separating them. This CDR3 spans 15 amino acids. DNA for the CDR3: TGTGCCAGCCTCAACCTCCCGTTGTCTCTCGAAAAACTGTTTTTT. Its translation: CASLNLPLSLEKLFF.

V gene TRBV10-3 combines with J gene TRBJ2-2; D unresolved. The ends were cut back, 11 bases at V and 1 base at J, with 8 bases in the middle. The germline V gene encodes CDR1 ENHRY and CDR2 SYGVKD. The CDR3 extends over 12 amino acids. The CDR3 sequence: CAVLVNTGELFF. In DNA, the CDR3 is TGTGCCGTATTAGTGAACACCGGGGAGCTGTTTTTT.

In DNA, the CDR3 is TGCGCCAGCAGCTTGGGCCTTAGCGGGAGAGGGACAGATACGCAGTATTTT. Its protein is CASSLGLSGRGTDTQYF. The chain has TRBV5-1 and TRBJ2-3, with 9 nucleotides matching TRBD2. CDR1 SGHRS and CDR2 YFSETQ come from the germline V gene. CDR3 length: 17 residues. J lost 3 bases, V lost 0 bases, and 8 bases had no gene match.

The chain has TRBV12-3 or TRBV12-4 and TRBJ1-1; the D gene is possibly TRBD1 (5 bases). The CDR3 runs to 13 residues. Trimming shortened V by 6 bases and J by 1 base, and 9 bases separated the two germline ends. This chain's CDR3 is CASRRGWNTEAFF. In nucleotides, the CDR3 is TGTGCCAGCAGGAGGGGATGGAACACTGAAGCTTTCTTT.

This clonotype was observed a handful of times. The rearrangement uses TRBV11-1 and TRBJ1-6; no definite D call. CDR1 SGHAT and CDR2 FQDESV come from the germline V gene (reference sequence). CDR3 length: 19 residues. V was pared by 6 bases and J by 0 bases, with 21 bases between. The CDR3 DNA follows: TGTGCCAGCAGGCCCACTCGGGCAGGCCCCCTCTCCTATAATTCACCCCTCCACTTT. Protein product: CASRPTRAGPLSYNSPLHF. Full variable domain (remainder filled in from reference TRBV11-1 and TRBJ1-6): EAEVAQSPRYKITEKSQAVAFWCDPISGHATLYWYRQILGQGPELLVQFQDESVVDDSQLPKDRFSAERLKGVDSTLKIQPAELGDSAMYLCASRPTRAGPLSYNSPLHFGNGTRLTVT.

This clonotype was detected only a few times. In nucleotides, the CDR3 is TGTGCCAGCTCGTTCGGGACTAGCGAGCGTCAGTACTTC. Translation: CASSFGTSERQYF. The J gene is TRBJ2-4, the V gene TRBV18, with 10 bases lining up with TRBD2. Trimming took 6 bases from V and 12 from J; bases not matched to a gene: 8. Germline lookup yields CDR1 KGHSH and CDR2 LQKENI. There are 13 residues in the CDR3.

V is TRBV4-3 and J is TRBJ2-3, with no clear D. Trimming removed 1 base at V and 6 bases at J, with 2 bases between. CDR1 and CDR2 (germline): LGHNA, YSLEER. This CDR3 contains 11 residues. CDR3 sequence reads: CASSQADTQYF. The CDR3 bases are TGCGCCAGCAGCCAAGCTGATACGCAGTATTTT.

The rearrangement joins TRBV4-3 to TRBJ1-6; D is unclear. CDR3 length equals 15 residues. CDR1 is LGHNA and CDR2 is YSLEER in the germline V gene. V was trimmed by 2 bases and J by 5 bases, leaving 10 bases between them. The CDR3 sequence is CASSQLQRDNSPLHF. For the CDR3, the DNA is TGCGCCAGCAGCCAATTACAGAGGGATAATTCACCCCTCCACTTT.

The chain has TRBV5-1 and TRBJ2-7; D is perhaps TRBD1 (6 bases). Germline CDR1 reads SGHRS; CDR2 reads YFSETQ. CDR3 length equals 17 residues. The V end was cut by 0 bases, the J end by 5 bases, with 21 bases between. CDR3 bases: TGCGCCAGCAGCTTGGTTGGTTGGGTGGCAGGGGTCCACGAGCAGTACTTC. It yields the protein CASSLVGWVAGVHEQYF.

The chain combines TRBV15 with TRBJ2-1; no definite D call. Trimming removed 1 base at V and 1 base at J, with 20 bases between. The CDR3 extends over 19 amino acids. Germline assignment: CDR1 LNHNV and CDR2 YYDKDF (reference sequence). DNA for the CDR3: TGTGCCACCAGCAGAGCCCCGCAGGCCCTGAAGAGGTCCTACAATGAGCAGTTCTTC. It is translated as CATSRAPQALKRSYNEQFF. The full variable domain, in which reference TRBV15 and TRBJ2-1 provide the parts outside the CDR3, is DAMVIQNPRYQVTQFGKPVTLSCSQTLNHNVMYWYQQKSSQAPKLLFHYYDKDFNNEADTPDNFQSRRPNTSFCFLDIRSPGLGDTAMYLCATSRAPQALKRSYNEQFFGPGTRLTVL.

There are a few counts of this clonotype. This chain uses TRBV5-1 with TRBJ1-4, with 7 bases identical to TRBD1. The CDR3 loop spans 14 amino acids. The germline V gene encodes CDR1 SGHRS and CDR2 YFSETQ. The V gene end was trimmed by 4 bases and the J gene end by 8 bases; junction bases not matched to a gene: 8. The CDR3, as DNA: TGCGCCAGCAGCGTCGGGACAGCTCGGGAAAAACTGTTTTTT. Its translation: CASSVGTAREKLFF.

The chain links TRBV9 to TRBJ2-1; 9 positions match TRBD2. Germline values: CDR1 SGDLS, CDR2 YYNGEE. With V trimmed by 0 bases and J by 4 bases, 5 bases remained unmatched. The CDR3 extends over 16 amino acids. The CDR3 region is CASSVEGSGGYNEQFF. The CDR3 DNA reads as TGTGCCAGCAGCGTAGAGGGTAGCGGGGGTTACAATGAGCAGTTCTTC.

In its sample, this clonotype was seen many times. CDR3 amino acids: CASSLRTARSGNTIYF. The CDR3, as DNA: TGTGCCAGCAGCCTAAGGACAGCGCGCTCTGGAAACACCATATATTTT. The gene calls are TRBV7-6 and TRBJ1-3, with TRBD1 as a possible D gene (6 bases). This CDR3 region has 16 residues. V lost 5 bases and J 0 bases, leaving 14 bases between the germline ends. In germline, CDR1 is SGHVS, CDR2 FNYEAQ.

The rearrangement links TRBV7-2 to TRBJ1-3; 8 bases fit TRBD1. V lost 1 base, J lost 4 bases, and 0 bases stayed unmatched. CDR1 is SGHTA and CDR2 is FQGNSA in the germline V gene. The length of the CDR3 is 14 residues. This CDR3 is CASSLGTGGNTIYF. The DNA for the CDR3 is TGTGCCAGCAGCTTAGGGACAGGGGGAAACACCATATATTTT.

The CDR3 DNA is TGTGCCAGCAGCCCCCATCGCTGGACTGAAGCTTTCTTT. Translating gives CASSPHRWTEAFF. V is TRBV11-2 and J is TRBJ1-1; D gene uncertain. The germline gives CDR1 SGHAT, CDR2 FQNNGV. The CDR3 spans 13 residues. V dropped 5 bases and J dropped 5 bases, with 12 bases sitting between them.

The chain is built from TRBV3-1 and TRBJ1-2, with 7 bases aligning to TRBD1. The CDR3 sequence is 14 residues long. The germline gives CDR1 LGHDT, CDR2 YNNKEL (reference sequence). J gave up 3 bases and V 6 bases, and 7 bases lay outside the gene matches. The DNA for the CDR3 is TGTGCCAGCAGTCTTACAGGGGATGACTATGGCTACACCTTC. This codes for CASSLTGDDYGYTF.